The clone carrying this TCR beta chain was counted at least ten times. Its cognate antigen is unknown. This specimen belongs to a study of neurological immune-mediated disorders. Time point in this sample: longitudinal time-point 1 (baseline). Study-level results: Sharing of CDR3 amino acid sequences among expanded clones across subjects was absent, suggesting private repertoires in all groups.

Trimming removed 7 bases at V and 6 bases at J, with 9 bases between. CDR1 and CDR2 from the germline V gene are LGHDT and YNNKEL (reference sequence). The CDR3 spans 11 residues. Synthesis of cDNA was carried out by template-switch 5'RACE. The reaction used 10-nucleotide random UMIs. A single record per CDR3 protein comes from TCRdb applying MiXCR to the 5' RACE reads. The table lists tens of thousands of distinct CDR3 sequences, roughly 13% of them singletons. The sample consisted of PBMCs. The receptor was isolated from a female donor with HTLV-1-associated myelopathy (HAM/TSP). The chain is built from TRBV3-1 and TRBJ2-5; tentative D call: TRBD2 (5 bases). CDR3 amino acids: CASTLAQTQYF. CDR3 nucleotide sequence: TGTGCCAGCACCCTAGCTCAGACCCAGTACTTC.